Below are 23 T cell receptor beta chains sequenced from a single sample in a study of blood T cell repertoires in COVID-19. Method: immunoSEQ multiplex PCR; TCRdb's copy keeps in-frame clones and lacks some. Of 150,000 to 250,000 clones listed, 70% to 80% are singletons. The sample consisted of peripheral blood. The source of these receptors is a woman in her thirties or forties with COVID-19, enrolled during active disease.

The chain employs TRBV6-1 and TRBJ1-5; D unclear. CDR1 and CDR2 (germline): MNHNS, SASEGT. The CDR3 extends over 14 amino acids. The ends were cut back, 2 bases at V and 0 bases at J, with 5 bases in the middle. Here the CDR3 reads CASSERSSNQPQHF. The CDR3 nucleotides read TGTGCCAGCAGTGAAAGGAGTAGCAATCAGCCCCAGCATTTT.

V usage is TRBV7-2 and J usage is TRBJ2-7; a weak D match, TRBD1 (6 bases). The CDR3 loop spans 14 amino acids. The V end was cut by 5 bases, the J end by 0 bases, with 11 bases between. Germline lookup yields CDR1 SGHTA and CDR2 FQGNSA. CDR3 amino acids: CASSDTGSSYEQYF. In nucleotides, the CDR3 is TGTGCCAGCAGCGATACAGGGAGCTCCTACGAGCAGTACTTC. The full variable domain, completed using reference TRBV7-2 and TRBJ2-7, is GAGVSQSPSNKVTEKGKDVELRCDPISGHTALYWYRQSLGQGLEFLIYFQGNSAPDKSGLPSDRFSAERTGGSVSTLTIQRTQQEDSAVYLCASSDTGSSYEQYFGPGTRLTVT.

The genes are TRBV5-6 and TRBJ2-7; 8 bases agree with TRBD1. The ends lost 0 bases at V and 2 bases at J; junction bases unmatched: 1. Germline CDR1 is SGHDT and CDR2 is YYEEEE. CDR3 size: 14 residues. Written as DNA, the CDR3 is TGTGCCAGCAGCTTGGGGACAGGGACCTACGAGCAGTACTTC. Its translation: CASSLGTGTYEQYF.

The CDR3: CASSPKVSVNQPQHF. The CDR3 DNA reads as TGTGCCAGCTCCCCGAAAGTGAGCGTGAATCAGCCCCAGCATTTT. This chain links TRBV18 with TRBJ1-5; no reliable D call. The germline V gene encodes CDR1 KGHSH and CDR2 LQKENI. CDR3 length: 15 residues. Trimming cost V 6 bases and J 4 bases, with 16 bases left between them. The complete variable domain, with remaining parts taken from reference TRBV18 and TRBJ1-5, reads NAGVMQNPRHLVRRRGQEARLRCSPMKGHSHVYWYRQLPEEGLKFMVYLQKENIIDESGMPKERFSAEFPKEGPSILRIQQVVRGDSAAYFCASSPKVSVNQPQHFGDGTRLSIL.

V gene TRBV7-2 combines with J gene TRBJ1-5, with 9 bases lining up with TRBD1. Germline V lookup: CDR1 SGHTA, CDR2 FQGNSA. J was trimmed by 6 bases and V by 0 bases; bases with no gene match: 6. This CDR3 has 16 residues. In DNA, the CDR3 is TGTGCCAGCAGCTTAGCACTCGGGACAGGGACTCAGCCCCAGCATTTT. Translated: CASSLALGTGTQPQHF.

The gene calls are TRBV5-6 and TRBJ2-2, with a weak D call TRBD2 (5 bases). This CDR3 is built from 16 residues. V lost 4 bases to trimming and J lost 4 bases, with 17 bases between them. The germline V gene encodes CDR1 SGHDT and CDR2 YYEEEE. The CDR3 loop reads CASSITRVPTTGELFF. CDR3 nucleotides: TGTGCCAGCAGCATCACGAGGGTCCCCACCACCGGGGAGCTGTTTTTT.

This clone was seen a handful of times. The chain links TRBV6-5 to TRBJ2-7; TRBD2 might be the D (6 bases). In germline, CDR1 is MNHEY, CDR2 SVGAGI. The CDR3 contains 15 residues. V lost 4 bases and J 2 bases, leaving 15 bases between the germline ends. CDR3 in DNA: TGTGCCAGCAGTTCCGGGACTCGTGGGACCTACGAGCAGTACTTC. Its translation: CASSSGTRGTYEQYF.

The rearrangement uses TRBV5-1 and TRBJ2-3; TRBD2 agrees at 10 bases. The CDR3 is 16 amino acids. V trimming: 0 bases; J trimming: 3 bases; junction bases outside the gene matches: 4. Germline V gives CDR1 SGHRS, CDR2 YFSETQ. CDR3 in DNA: TGCGCCAGCAGCTTGGCCAGCGGGGGGGCGACAGATACGCAGTATTTT. This gives the protein CASSLASGGATDTQYF.

V gene TRBV5-1 combines with J gene TRBJ2-1; D remains ambiguous. The CDR3 is made up of 14 amino acids. Trimming shortened V by 0 bases and J by 5 bases, and 9 bases separated the two germline ends. Germline-derived CDR1 and CDR2 are SGHRS and YFSETQ. CDR3 nucleotides: TGCGCCAGCAGCTTGGTCCTTTTAGACAATGAGCAGTTCTTC. It is translated as CASSLVLLDNEQFF. The full variable domain, its missing parts supplied by reference TRBV5-1 and TRBJ2-1, is KAGVTQTPRYLIKTRGQQVTLSCSPISGHRSVSWYQQTPGQGLQFLFEYFSETQRNKGNFPGRFSGRQFSNSRSEMNVSTLELGDSALYLCASSLVLLDNEQFFGPGTRLTVL.

This clone appeared once. This chain uses TRBV18 with TRBJ1-2, with unresolved D. The germline V gene has CDR1 KGHSH and CDR2 LQKENI. V was clipped by 5 bases and J by 0 bases, with 7 bases between them. This CDR3 comprises 13 residues. CDR3 residues: CASSSPANYGYTF. The CDR3 DNA reads TGTGCCAGCTCAAGTCCAGCTAACTATGGCTACACCTTC.

This chain joins TRBV7-6 and TRBJ2-5; weak D call: TRBD2 (6 bases). The CDR3 is 14 amino acids. The V gene's germline CDR1 is SGHVS and CDR2 FNYEAQ. Between the trimmed V and J ends, which lost 2 bases and 4 bases, there was a span of 11 bases. The CDR3 region has the DNA TGTGCCAGCAGCTTAAGGGCGGGGAGAGAGACCCAGTACTTC. Translated: CASSLRAGRETQYF.

This CDR3 is CASSRNRESYGYTF. The CDR3 DNA reads as TGTGCCAGCAGCCGGAACCGGGAAAGTTATGGCTACACCTTC. The chain has TRBV7-2 and TRBJ1-2, with D unclear. The ends were cut back, 5 bases at V and 5 bases at J, with 15 bases in the middle. Looked up from germline, CDR1 is SGHTA and CDR2 is FQGNSA. This CDR3 is built from 14 residues.

This chain uses TRBV7-8 with TRBJ2-5; D is unclear. Trimming removed 1 base at V and 6 bases at J, with 9 bases between. This CDR3 is built from 13 residues. Germline CDR1 SGHVS, CDR2 FQNEAQ. The DNA of the CDR3 is TGTGCCAGCAGCTTAGAGCCCCCCCAGACCCAGTACTTC. As protein: CASSLEPPQTQYF.

The chain has TRBV24-1 and TRBJ1-1; D not certain. This CDR3 has 14 amino acids. Germline loops: CDR1 KGHDR, CDR2 SFDVKD. The ends were cut back, 1 base at V and 11 bases at J, with 16 bases in the middle. The CDR3 DNA reads TGTGCCACCAGTGATTTCCTGACGGGGATTGGGGCTTTCTTT. Translation gives CATSDFLTGIGAFF.

V and J are TRBV27 and TRBJ2-7; D possibly corresponds to TRBD2 (6 bases). This CDR3 is built from 13 residues. The V gene's germline CDR1 is MNHEY and CDR2 SMNVEV (reference sequence). Trimming removed 2 bases from V and 9 bases from J, with 14 bases in between. Written as DNA, the CDR3 is TGTGCCAGCAGTTTAGGCCCCAGGCGGGGGCAGTACTTC. This gives the protein CASSLGPRRGQYF.

The V and J genes are TRBV30 and TRBJ1-4; D is possibly TRBD1 (5 bases). V gave up 3 bases and J gave up 2 bases, with 16 bases separating them. This CDR3 is 16 amino acids long. Germline CDR1 GTSNPN, CDR2 SVGIG (reference sequence). This chain's CDR3 is CAWSTGLGKTNEKLFF. The CDR3 nucleotides read TGTGCCTGGAGCACAGGTTTGGGGAAGACTAATGAAAAACTGTTTTTT.

This clone showed up just a few times. J is TRBJ2-7 and V is TRBV5-4; 7 bases are shared with TRBD1. The germline gives CDR1 SGHNT, CDR2 YYREEE (reference sequence). With V trimmed by 1 base and J by 5 bases, 6 bases remained unmatched. This CDR3 comprises 14 residues. This chain's CDR3 is CASSLPQGQDEQYF. The CDR3 nucleotides read TGTGCCAGCAGCTTGCCACAGGGGCAGGACGAGCAGTACTTC.

The rearrangement links TRBV19 to TRBJ2-3; 11 bases match TRBD2. CDR1 and CDR2 from the germline V gene are LNHDA and SQIVND (reference sequence). The CDR3 spans 16 residues. With V trimmed by 5 bases and J by 10 bases, 14 bases remained unmatched. The CDR3 DNA reads TGTGCCAGTAGTTCCACCTCCCCAACTAGCGGGAGAGCGCAGTATTTT. As protein: CASSSTSPTSGRAQYF.

J is TRBJ1-5 and V is TRBV24-1, with unresolved D. CDR1 is KGHDR and CDR2 is SFDVKD in the germline V gene. Trimming stripped 3 bases from V and 0 bases from J, with 23 bases between. The CDR3 spans 20 residues. The CDR3 here is CATSDKGSRGPIYSNQPQHF. The CDR3 DNA is TGTGCCACCAGTGATAAAGGGTCGAGAGGGCCGATTTATAGCAATCAGCCCCAGCATTTT.

The chain links TRBV5-1 to TRBJ1-6, with 9 bases matching TRBD1. From germline, CDR1 is SGHRS and CDR2 YFSETQ. V lost 4 bases and J lost 7; bases outside the gene matches: 6. This CDR3 spans 15 amino acids. The CDR3 coding sequence is TGCGCCAGCAGCGCCCGGGACAGGGAGAATTCACCCCTCCACTTT. Its protein product is CASSARDRENSPLHF.

The V gene is TRBV10-1, the J gene TRBJ1-1, with D possibly TRBD1 on 6 matching bases. The CDR3 covers 15 residues. With 6 bases removed from V and 5 bases from J, the gap between germline ends came to 19 bases. The germline CDR1 and CDR2 sequences are WNHNN and SYGVQD (reference sequence). The CDR3 sequence is CASSEIQGFGTEAFF. CDR3 DNA sequence: TGCGCCAGCAGCGAAATTCAGGGGTTTGGAACTGAAGCTTTCTTT.

This chain uses TRBV3-1 (or the pseudogene TRBV3-2) with TRBJ2-7, with 7 bases fitting TRBD1. The CDR3 extends over 12 amino acids. CDR1 and CDR2 (germline): LGHDT, YNNKEL (reference sequence). The V and J ends lost 0 bases and 11 bases, in that order; junction bases with no gene match: 4. CDR3 coding DNA: TGTGCCAGCAGCCAAGAGACAGGGTTGGAGTACTTC. As protein: CASSQETGLEYF.

This rearrangement joins TRBV11-2 to TRBJ2-5, with TRBD2 matching over 7 bases. The J segment lost 1 base and the V segment lost 5 bases, leaving 7 bases of the junction unmatched. CDR1 SGHAT and CDR2 FQNNGV come from the germline V gene. The CDR3 is made up of 15 amino acids. The CDR3 DNA is TGTGCCAGCAGCCCCCGGGCGGGAGCCCAAGAGACCCAGTACTTC. Protein sequence: CASSPRAGAQETQYF.